A single sample is the source of the 13 T cell receptor beta chains below, sequenced in a study of cytomegalovirus exposure and HLA in healthy donors. PCR used 60 Vbeta primers and 13 Jbeta primers. The assay was immunoSEQ multiplex PCR, and TCRdb's table has in-frame clones only and misses some. The sample contains about 100,000 clones, around three quarters of which appear only once. The sample consisted of PBMCs. These receptor sequences come from a young man in good health and CMV-seronegative.

V is TRBV7-8 and J is TRBJ1-4, with TRBD1 matching over 8 bases. CDR3 length: 17 amino acids. Germline V gene lookup returns CDR1 SGHVS and CDR2 FQNEAQ. Trimming cost V 3 bases and J 3 bases; bases outside gene matches: 9. CDR3 DNA sequence: TGTGCCAGCAGCTTCAGGACAGGGTGGGAAGCTAATGAAAAACTGTTTTTT. Translated: CASSFRTGWEANEKLFF.

The gene calls are TRBV30 and TRBJ1-2; 7 positions match TRBD1. CDR3 size: 13 residues. The trim removed 7 bases at V and 3 bases at J, leaving 8 bases unmatched. In germline, CDR1 is GTSNPN, CDR2 SVGIG (reference sequence). CDR3 sequence: CALGQPNDYGYTF. The CDR3 bases are TGTGCCTTGGGACAGCCGAATGACTATGGCTACACCTTC.

The V gene is TRBV7-8, the J gene TRBJ1-1; tentative D call: TRBD1 (5 bases). Looked up from germline, CDR1 is SGHVS and CDR2 is FQNEAQ. The V gene lost 1 base and the J gene lost 4 bases, with 19 bases spanning the gap. This CDR3 comprises 17 residues. The DNA of the CDR3 is TGTGCCAGCAGCTTAGTCAGTAATTTCGGGGGAGGCACTGAAGCTTTCTTT. It codes for CASSLVSNFGGGTEAFF.

The chain carries TRBV4-2 and TRBJ2-5; TRBD2 matches 11 bases. The DNA end lines up better with TRBJ2-7; the J call may be wrong. Germline lookup yields CDR1 LGHNA and CDR2 YNFKEQ. The CDR3 loop spans 17 amino acids. CDR3 in amino acids: CASSPSPAGLAGGEQYF. The CDR3 DNA is TGTGCCAGCAGCCCCAGCCCAGCGGGCCTAGCGGGGGGCGAGCAGTACTTC.

This chain joins TRBV6-5 and TRBJ2-2; 7 bases fit TRBD2. The CDR3 is made up of 14 amino acids. V lost 7 bases to trimming and J lost 3 bases; unmatched junction nucleotides: 5. CDR1 and CDR2 (germline): MNHEY, SVGAGI. DNA for the CDR3: TGTGCCAGCATGGGCGGGAGTTACACCGGGGAGCTGTTTTTT. This translates into CASMGGSYTGELFF.

The rearrangement uses TRBV10-3 and TRBJ1-5, with TRBD1 matching 7 bases. CDR3 length: 16 amino acids. From germline, CDR1 is ENHRY and CDR2 SYGVKD. V gave up 9 bases and J gave up 7 bases; unmatched junction bases: 18. The chain's CDR3 is CAIGGGTEGGGQPQHF. As DNA, the CDR3 is TGTGCCATAGGAGGGGGCACGGAGGGAGGCGGGCAGCCCCAGCATTTT.

The V gene is TRBV6-5, the J gene TRBJ2-1, with a weak D call TRBD1 (6 bases). Germline CDR1 and CDR2: MNHEY and SVGAGI. V was pared by 6 bases and J by 9 bases, with 15 bases between. This CDR3 is built from 13 residues. The CDR3 is CASRRTGSSEQFF. CDR3 coding DNA: TGTGCCAGCAGAAGAACAGGGTCCAGTGAGCAGTTCTTC.

This clone was seen a handful of times. The V call is TRBV27, the J call TRBJ1-1; tentative D call: TRBD1 (5 bases). Germline V CDR1 and CDR2: MNHEY, SMNVEV (reference sequence). V was cut by 6 bases and J by 5 bases, with 10 bases left in between. This CDR3 spans 12 amino acids. The CDR3 DNA is TGTGCCAGCAGCCCCCCAGGGACTGAAGCTTTCTTT. Translated: CASSPPGTEAFF.

In DNA form, the CDR3 reads TGTGCCAGCAGCTTACAGCACGGGGGACTAAGCACAGATACGCAGTATTTT. This translates into CASSLQHGGLSTDTQYF. The gene calls are TRBV5-4 and TRBJ2-3, with 7 bases that match TRBD2. CDR3 size: 17 residues. Trimming cost V 2 bases and J 0 bases; bases outside gene matches: 9. The germline V gene has CDR1 SGHNT and CDR2 YYREEE (reference sequence).

The chain carries TRBV27 and TRBJ1-4, with 8 bases lining up with TRBD1. The CDR3 covers 13 residues. Germline trimming cut 7 bases from V and 8 bases from J; bases unmatched to any gene: 6. Germline V gives CDR1 MNHEY, CDR2 SMNVEV (reference sequence). This chain's CDR3 is CASTTGAREKLFF. DNA of the CDR3: TGTGCCAGCACGACAGGGGCCAGGGAAAAACTGTTTTTT.

V usage is TRBV5-1 and J usage is TRBJ1-1, with 7 bases identical to TRBD1. Germline V gives CDR1 SGHRS, CDR2 YFSETQ. V dropped 5 bases and J dropped 5; count of bases not matched to a gene: 9. CDR3 size: 14 residues. The CDR3, as DNA: TGCGCCAGCAGTTCTGACAGGGTCGCGACTGAAGCTTTCTTT. It is translated as CASSSDRVATEAFF.

The rearrangement uses TRBV7-2 and TRBJ2-2; D remains unclear. The CDR3 runs to 13 residues. Looked up from germline, CDR1 is SGHTA and CDR2 is FQGNSA. Trimming cost V 5 bases and J 1 base, with 5 bases left between them. This chain's CDR3 is CASSLGNTGELFF. CDR3 nucleotide sequence: TGTGCCAGCAGCCTCGGGAACACCGGGGAGCTGTTTTTT.

This chain uses TRBV5-1 with TRBJ1-2; 8 bases are shared with TRBD1. Germline CDR1 SGHRS, CDR2 YFSETQ. The length of the CDR3 is 12 residues. V shed 4 bases and J 9 bases; nucleotides not matched to a gene: 5. For the CDR3, the DNA is TGCGCCAGCAGCCCCGGACAGGGTAGCTACACCTTC. It encodes CASSPGQGSYTF.